The T cell receptor beta chain described here comes from a study of blood T cell repertoires in COVID-19. TCRdb's table, derived via immunoSEQ multiplex PCR, lists solely in-frame clones and lacks some. The data hold some 80,000 clones, with around nine tenths observed a single time. V was trimmed by 5 bases and J by 2 bases, leaving 12 bases between them. Germline CDR1 reads MNHEY; CDR2 reads SVGAGI. CDR3 length: 14 amino acids. This receptor was obtained from a human donor in a cohort sampled during active COVID-19. The material sequenced was peripheral blood. V gene TRBV6-5 combines with J gene TRBJ2-5, with D perhaps TRBD1 (5 bases). In nucleotides, the CDR3 is TGTGCCAGCAGTCCTTTCGACAGACAAGAGACCCAGTACTTC. This sequence encodes CASSPFDRQETQYF.